This T cell receptor (beta chain) stems from a study of cytomegalovirus exposure and HLA in healthy donors. With 0 bases clipped from V and 2 bases from J, the junction kept 10 bases outside the gene matches. Germline loops: CDR1 SGHRS, CDR2 YFSETQ. This CDR3 is 18 amino acids long. 60 Vbeta and 13 Jbeta primers were used in PCR. Assay used: immunoSEQ multiplex PCR; TCRdb lists only in-frame clones, some missing. The sample lists about 210,000 clones, roughly four fifths occurring once. The sequence derives from a woman aged 45 to 65 in good health and CMV-seropositive. The chain combines TRBV5-1 with TRBJ2-3; 9 bases fit TRBD2. What was sequenced was PBMCs. CDR3 sequence (DNA): TGCGCCAGCAGCTTGGCCGGGGCTAGCGGGGCAACCACAGATACGCAGTATTTT. Its protein is CASSLAGASGATTDTQYF.